This T cell receptor (beta chain) derives from a study of blood T cell repertoires in COVID-19. Study overall: Material from acute and convalescent COVID-19 was sourced from the United States, Italy and Spain.

Germline CDR1 and CDR2: KGHDR and SFDVKD. Trimming shortened V by 3 bases and J by 4 bases, and 5 bases separated the two germline ends. The CDR3 is 13 residues long. The method was immunoSEQ multiplex PCR; TCRdb's version includes in-frame clones alone and lacks a portion of them. The repertoire includes some 150,000 clones, 70% to 90% of them detected once, and 1% to 1.2% sits in the top ten. This receptor was taken from a man aged 40-49 years with acute or convalescent COVID-19. The sample comprised peripheral blood. V gene TRBV24-1 combines with J gene TRBJ2-2; D unresolved. The CDR3 here is CATSDRSTGELFF. For the CDR3, the DNA is TGTGCCACCAGTGATAGGAGCACCGGGGAGCTGTTTTTT.